These 11 T cell receptor beta chains were sequenced from one sample in a study of CD8 T cells in ankylosing spondylitis. Notes on the study in general: Typical of ankylosing spondylitis blood, it appeared, was a TCR beta motif of fewer than 10 highly homologous variants.

No antigen has been assigned to these receptors. Each CDR3 protein gets one entry after TCRdb re-called the 5' RACE reads with MiXCR. Of roughly 700,000 distinct CDR3 sequences in the sample, roughly 20% were seen once. The sequencing sample was made of blood, either unsorted or a sorted T cell fraction (not recorded which). These receptors were obtained from a male donor with ankylosing spondylitis.

CDR3 region: CSARSLAPTDTQYF. Here the CDR3 DNA reads TGCAGTGCTAGAAGCTTAGCGCCCACAGATACGCAGTATTTT. This chain uses TRBV20-1 with TRBJ2-3, with a tentative D call TRBD2 (5 bases). Germline CDR1 is DFQATT and CDR2 is SNEGSKA (reference sequence). CDR3 length: 14 amino acids. With 2 bases removed from V and 2 bases from J, the gap between germline ends came to 11 bases.

This clonotype has more than one count but fewer than ten. The genes are TRBV6-7 and TRBJ1-5; D is perhaps TRBD1 (5 bases). TRBV6-7 is an ORF, with its function uncertain. Between the trimmed V and J ends, which lost 6 bases and 0 bases, there was a span of 15 bases. The CDR3 is 16 amino acids. CDR3 protein: CASSLRVRYSNQPQHF. The CDR3 nucleotides read TGTGCCAGCAGCCTCAGGGTACGTTATAGCAATCAGCCCCAGCATTTT.

The chain combines TRBV2 with TRBJ2-2, with D possibly TRBD1 on 6 matching bases. Germline assignment: CDR1 SNHLY and CDR2 FYNNEI. This CDR3 contains 14 residues. V lost 2 bases and J lost 7, with 11 bases in between. As DNA, the CDR3 is TGTGCCAGCAGTGAAAGGGGACAATACGGGGAGCTGTTTTTT. Its translation: CASSERGQYGELFF.

This chain uses TRBV3-1 with TRBJ2-5; D tentatively fits TRBD1 or TRBD2 (5 bases each). The CDR3 runs to 12 residues. CDR1 and CDR2 from the germline V gene are LGHDT and YNNKEL (reference sequence). The germline V and J ends were trimmed by 4 bases and 5 bases, with 8 bases remaining between them. CDR3 DNA sequence: TGTGCCAGCAGCCCCCGGGACGAGACCCAGTACTTC. Protein sequence: CASSPRDETQYF.

This clonotype was counted a few times. This chain connects TRBV3-1 to TRBJ1-2; D gene uncertain. This CDR3 has 14 residues. The ends were cut back, 4 bases at V and 3 bases at J, with 12 bases in the middle. The germline V gene encodes CDR1 LGHDT and CDR2 YNNKEL (reference sequence). The CDR3 nucleotides are TGTGCCAGCAGCCCTGTAGGCAGCGACTATGGCTACACCTTC. This codes for CASSPVGSDYGYTF.

V is TRBV29-1 and J is TRBJ2-2; weak D call: TRBD2 (6 bases). Germline values: CDR1 SQVTM, CDR2 ANQGSEA. The CDR3 contains 12 residues. Between the trimmed V and J ends, which lost 5 bases and 6 bases, there was a span of 10 bases. The CDR3 sequence: CSVSGVAGELFF. CDR3 bases: TGCAGCGTTTCGGGGGTGGCCGGGGAGCTGTTTTTT.

This sequence joins TRBV2 and TRBJ2-3, with a possible D match to TRBD2 (6 bases). CDR3 size: 14 residues. Germline values: CDR1 SNHLY, CDR2 FYNNEI. The V gene lost 6 bases and the J gene lost 5 bases, with 15 bases spanning the gap. The CDR3 protein is CASSRRGVEDTQYF. The CDR3 nucleotides read TGTGCCAGCAGCCGGCGGGGTGTGGAAGATACGCAGTATTTT.

The chain uses TRBV5-1 and TRBJ2-7; no clear D. V was clipped by 1 base and J by 2 bases, with 7 bases between them. The CDR3 has 13 amino acids. Germline V gene lookup returns CDR1 SGHRS and CDR2 YFSETQ. The CDR3 loop reads CASSLNAPYEQYF. The CDR3 DNA sequence: TGCGCCAGCAGCTTGAATGCTCCCTACGAGCAGTACTTC. The full variable domain, rest sourced from reference TRBV5-1 and TRBJ2-7, is KAGVTQTPRYLIKTRGQQVTLSCSPISGHRSVSWYQQTPGQGLQFLFEYFSETQRNKGNFPGRFSGRQFSNSRSEMNVSTLELGDSALYLCASSLNAPYEQYFGPGTRLTVT.

The chain is built from TRBV12-3 or TRBV12-4 and TRBJ2-2; 12 bases match TRBD2. Germline trimming cut 6 bases from V and 6 bases from J; bases unmatched to any gene: 11. The CDR3 runs to 17 residues. CDR3 sequence reads: CASSLLAGGIKSGELFF. The CDR3 coding sequence is TGTGCCAGCAGCCTACTAGCGGGAGGAATCAAATCCGGGGAGCTGTTTTTT.

The chain has TRBV14 and TRBJ2-1, with D possibly TRBD1 on 6 matching bases. With 3 bases removed from V and 3 bases from J, the gap between germline ends came to 15 bases. CDR1 and CDR2 (germline): SGHDN, FVKESK. The CDR3 is 16 amino acids. The CDR3 sequence is CASSHEGDGHYNEQFF. The CDR3 region has the DNA TGTGCCAGCAGCCATGAGGGGGACGGGCACTACAATGAGCAGTTCTTC.

The table lists this clonotype with a few counts. The rearrangement uses TRBV18 and TRBJ2-5, with D hard to call. The CDR3 is 13 residues long. Germline lookup yields CDR1 KGHSH and CDR2 LQKENI. V was shortened by 2 bases and J by 1 base, with 5 bases between the two germline ends. The CDR3, as DNA: TGTGCCAGCTCACCAATTAGCCAAGAGACCCAGTACTTC. Protein: CASSPISQETQYF.